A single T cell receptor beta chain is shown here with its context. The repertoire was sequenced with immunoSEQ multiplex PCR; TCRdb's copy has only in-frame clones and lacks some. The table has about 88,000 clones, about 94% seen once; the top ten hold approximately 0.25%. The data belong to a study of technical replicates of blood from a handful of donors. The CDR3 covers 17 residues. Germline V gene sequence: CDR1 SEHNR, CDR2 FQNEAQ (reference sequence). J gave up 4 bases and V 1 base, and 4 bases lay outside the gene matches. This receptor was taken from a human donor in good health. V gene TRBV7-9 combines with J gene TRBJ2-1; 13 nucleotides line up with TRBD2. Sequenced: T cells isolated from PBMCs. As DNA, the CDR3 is TGTGCCAGCAGCTTAGGGACTAGCGGGGGACCTTACAATGAGCAGTTCTTC. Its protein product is CASSLGTSGGPYNEQFF.